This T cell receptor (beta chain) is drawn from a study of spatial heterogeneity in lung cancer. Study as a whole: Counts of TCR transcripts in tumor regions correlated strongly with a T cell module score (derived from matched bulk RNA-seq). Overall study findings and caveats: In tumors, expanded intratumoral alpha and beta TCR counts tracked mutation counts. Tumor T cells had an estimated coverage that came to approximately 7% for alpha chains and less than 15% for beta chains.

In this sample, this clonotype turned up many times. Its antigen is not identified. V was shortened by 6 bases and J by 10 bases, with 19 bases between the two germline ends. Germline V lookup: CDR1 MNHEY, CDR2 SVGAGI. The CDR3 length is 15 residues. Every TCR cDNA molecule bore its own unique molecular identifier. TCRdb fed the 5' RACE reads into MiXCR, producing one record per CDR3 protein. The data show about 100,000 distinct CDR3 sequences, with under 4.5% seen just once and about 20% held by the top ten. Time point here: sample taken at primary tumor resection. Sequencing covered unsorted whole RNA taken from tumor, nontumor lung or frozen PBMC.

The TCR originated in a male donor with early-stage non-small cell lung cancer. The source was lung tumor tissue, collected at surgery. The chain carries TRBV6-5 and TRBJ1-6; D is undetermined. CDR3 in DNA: TGTGCCAGCAGACTGGACTCCCCTTGGCCATCACCCCTCCACTTT. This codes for CASRLDSPWPSPLHF.